The rows below give T cell receptor beta chains drawn from one sample of a study of blood T cell repertoires in COVID-19. Libraries were prepared by immunoSEQ multiplex PCR; TCRdb keeps only in-frame clonotypes and omits some of them. This table has about 76,000 clones, 90% appearing once. Input material: peripheral blood. The source of these receptors is a man aged 50-59 years with acute or convalescent COVID-19. Each CDR3 is given with its conserved first and last residue. Each record gives: V gene, J gene, CDR3 protein.

v_call: TRBV19
j_call: TRBJ2-7
cdr3_aa: CASSIGTGYEQYF

v_call: TRBV7-6
j_call: TRBJ1-3
cdr3_aa: CASSLGLRERSGNTIYF

v_call: TRBV14
j_call: TRBJ1-4
cdr3_aa: CASSPRTAPNEKLFF

v_call: TRBV28
j_call: TRBJ2-2
cdr3_aa: CASSLKGLAGTGELFF

v_call: TRBV5-4
j_call: TRBJ2-1
cdr3_aa: CASSQGGSRNNEQFF

v_call: TRBV19
j_call: TRBJ2-1
cdr3_aa: CASSIVFGSINEQFF

v_call: TRBV7-2
j_call: TRBJ2-5
cdr3_aa: CASARGGGAGTQYF

v_call: TRBV30
j_call: TRBJ2-1
cdr3_aa: CAWLDASGGAYNEQFF

v_call: TRBV6-1
j_call: TRBJ1-1
cdr3_aa: CASSEDWGNTEAFF

v_call: TRBV6-5
j_call: TRBJ1-2
cdr3_aa: CASSTAGRLYGYTF

v_call: TRBV4-1
j_call: TRBJ1-5
cdr3_aa: CASSQAHSYSNQPQHF

v_call: TRBV27
j_call: TRBJ1-2
cdr3_aa: CASHTAGRPYGYTF

v_call: TRBV6-2/TRBV6-3
j_call: TRBJ2-5
cdr3_aa: CASSRTSAQETQYF

v_call: TRBV9
j_call: TRBJ2-1
cdr3_aa: CASSVGTSGRVNNEQFF

v_call: TRBV4-1
j_call: TRBJ2-1
cdr3_aa: CASSHRTSGRYSDEQFF

v_call: TRBV4-2
j_call: TRBJ2-2
cdr3_aa: CASSQEETGTGELFF

v_call: TRBV28
j_call: TRBJ1-5
cdr3_aa: CATTGTAFNQPQHF

v_call: TRBV6-5
j_call: TRBJ1-2
cdr3_aa: CASRWGVQDYGYTF

v_call: TRBV11-2
j_call: TRBJ2-3
cdr3_aa: CASSLGGDSLSTDTQYF

v_call: TRBV29-1
j_call: TRBJ1-1
cdr3_aa: CSVERDRNTEAFF

v_call: TRBV27
j_call: TRBJ2-3
cdr3_aa: CASSTGTVWQYF

v_call: TRBV5-1
j_call: TRBJ2-5
cdr3_aa: CASSLALAGADQETQYF

v_call: TRBV28
j_call: TRBJ1-5
cdr3_aa: CASSLYREANNQPQHF

v_call: TRBV10-3
j_call: TRBJ1-4
cdr3_aa: CASQRGGQEKLFF

v_call: TRBV11-2
j_call: TRBJ2-1
cdr3_aa: CASSLDLSNEQFF

v_call: TRBV29-1
j_call: TRBJ2-7
cdr3_aa: CSVLDRSSSYEQYF

v_call: TRBV28
j_call: TRBJ2-3
cdr3_aa: CASSPISSTPATDTQYF

v_call: TRBV12-3/TRBV12-4
j_call: TRBJ1-1
cdr3_aa: CASSLLGTDAFF

v_call: TRBV28
j_call: TRBJ2-3
cdr3_aa: CASGSPDTQYF

v_call: TRBV4-1
j_call: TRBJ2-7
cdr3_aa: CASSQISTGGSHEQYF

v_call: TRBV15
j_call: TRBJ1-5
cdr3_aa: CATSRGDSNQPQHF

v_call: TRBV18
j_call: TRBJ1-4
cdr3_aa: CASSPRGQGGEKLFF

v_call: TRBV18
j_call: TRBJ1-2
cdr3_aa: CASSPGTGYGYTF

v_call: TRBV6-5
j_call: TRBJ2-3
cdr3_aa: CASSYLGGALPDTQYF

v_call: TRBV10-3
j_call: TRBJ1-4
cdr3_aa: CAISSRDRENEKLFF

v_call: TRBV28
j_call: TRBJ2-2
cdr3_aa: CATLQGNTGELFF

v_call: TRBV6-6
j_call: TRBJ2-5
cdr3_aa: CASSYSSSETQYF

v_call: TRBV19
j_call: TRBJ2-3
cdr3_aa: CASSYAAGGADTQYF

v_call: TRBV28
j_call: TRBJ1-5
cdr3_aa: CASSRLSGHQPQHF

v_call: TRBV7-4
j_call: TRBJ2-1
cdr3_aa: CASSLATETYNEQFF

v_call: TRBV2
j_call: TRBJ2-2
cdr3_aa: CASSEQKGLAGVSGELFF

v_call: TRBV6-5
j_call: TRBJ2-1
cdr3_aa: CASSNRVEQFF

v_call: TRBV4-1
j_call: TRBJ1-2
cdr3_aa: CASSQSGSGTVYGYTF

v_call: TRBV15
j_call: TRBJ2-4
cdr3_aa: CATQLTGGKNIQYF

v_call: TRBV9
j_call: TRBJ2-2
cdr3_aa: CASSQTRNTGELFF

v_call: TRBV7-8
j_call: TRBJ1-5
cdr3_aa: CASSAHRGPDQPQHF

v_call: TRBV18
j_call: TRBJ1-4
cdr3_aa: CASSPPTGKDEKLFF

v_call: TRBV2
j_call: TRBJ1-4
cdr3_aa: CASRDRTTNEKLFF

v_call: TRBV18
j_call: TRBJ1-1
cdr3_aa: CASSPQRTGSQSEAFF

v_call: TRBV4-3
j_call: TRBJ2-5
cdr3_aa: CASSQDSQETQYF

v_call: TRBV7-9
j_call: TRBJ1-4
cdr3_aa: CASSLQGEVANEKLFF

v_call: TRBV18
j_call: TRBJ1-6
cdr3_aa: CASSPGSGQGRNSPLHF

v_call: TRBV5-8
j_call: TRBJ1-5
cdr3_aa: CASSSTGLGNQPQHF

v_call: TRBV7-8
j_call: TRBJ1-2
cdr3_aa: CASSLVNSAGYTF

v_call: TRBV24-1
j_call: TRBJ1-2
cdr3_aa: CATSDNTGDGGYTF

v_call: TRBV30
j_call: TRBJ2-7
cdr3_aa: CAWSVRSLIEQYF

v_call: TRBV5-1
j_call: TRBJ1-1
cdr3_aa: CASSLQGSDRNTEAFF

v_call: TRBV7-9
j_call: TRBJ2-5
cdr3_aa: CASSYGTGDQETQYF

v_call: TRBV25-1
j_call: TRBJ1-5
cdr3_aa: CASSRGTDNQPQHF